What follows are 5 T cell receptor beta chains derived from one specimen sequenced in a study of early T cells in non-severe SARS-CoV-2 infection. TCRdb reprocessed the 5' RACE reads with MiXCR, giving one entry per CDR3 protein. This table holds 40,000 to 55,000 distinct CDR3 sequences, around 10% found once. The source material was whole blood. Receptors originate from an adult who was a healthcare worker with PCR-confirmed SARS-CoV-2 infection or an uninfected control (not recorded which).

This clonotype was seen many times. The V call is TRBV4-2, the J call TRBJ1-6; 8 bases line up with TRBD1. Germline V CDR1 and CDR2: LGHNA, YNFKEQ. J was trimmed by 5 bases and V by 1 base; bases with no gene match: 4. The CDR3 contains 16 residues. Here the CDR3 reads CASSQVSTGDNSPLHF. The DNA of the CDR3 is TGTGCCAGCAGCCAAGTATCGACAGGGGATAATTCACCCCTCCACTTT.

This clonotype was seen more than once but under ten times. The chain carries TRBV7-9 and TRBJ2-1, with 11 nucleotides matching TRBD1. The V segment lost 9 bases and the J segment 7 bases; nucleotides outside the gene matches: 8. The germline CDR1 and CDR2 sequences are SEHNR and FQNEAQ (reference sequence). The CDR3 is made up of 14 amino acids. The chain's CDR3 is CASRFGTGGNEQFF. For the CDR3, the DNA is TGTGCCAGTCGATTCGGGACAGGGGGTAATGAGCAGTTCTTC. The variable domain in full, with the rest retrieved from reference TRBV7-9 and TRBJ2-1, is DTGVSQNPRHKITKRGQNVTFRCDPISEHNRLYWYRQTLGQGPEFLTYFQNEAQLEKSRLLSDRFSAERPKGSFSTLEIQRTEQGDSAMYLCASRFGTGGNEQFFGPGTRLTVL.

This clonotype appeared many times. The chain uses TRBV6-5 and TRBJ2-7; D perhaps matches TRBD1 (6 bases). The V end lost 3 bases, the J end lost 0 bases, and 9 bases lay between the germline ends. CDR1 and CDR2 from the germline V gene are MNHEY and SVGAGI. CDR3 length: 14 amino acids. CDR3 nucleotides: TGTGCCAGCAGTTATTCGGGACACTCCTACGAGCAGTACTTC. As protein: CASSYSGHSYEQYF.

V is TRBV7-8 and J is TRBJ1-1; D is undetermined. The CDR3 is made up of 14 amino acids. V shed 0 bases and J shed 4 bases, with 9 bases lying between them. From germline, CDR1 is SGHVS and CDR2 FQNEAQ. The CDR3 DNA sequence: TGTGCCAGCAGCTTAGCCAGGTCAGGCACTGAAGCTTTCTTT. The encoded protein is CASSLARSGTEAFF.

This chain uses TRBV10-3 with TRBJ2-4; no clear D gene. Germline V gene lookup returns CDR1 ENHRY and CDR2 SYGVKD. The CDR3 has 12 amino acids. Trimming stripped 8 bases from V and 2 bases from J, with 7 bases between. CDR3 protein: CAIQRSKNIQYF. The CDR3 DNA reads TGTGCCATCCAGAGGTCCAAAAACATTCAGTACTTC.